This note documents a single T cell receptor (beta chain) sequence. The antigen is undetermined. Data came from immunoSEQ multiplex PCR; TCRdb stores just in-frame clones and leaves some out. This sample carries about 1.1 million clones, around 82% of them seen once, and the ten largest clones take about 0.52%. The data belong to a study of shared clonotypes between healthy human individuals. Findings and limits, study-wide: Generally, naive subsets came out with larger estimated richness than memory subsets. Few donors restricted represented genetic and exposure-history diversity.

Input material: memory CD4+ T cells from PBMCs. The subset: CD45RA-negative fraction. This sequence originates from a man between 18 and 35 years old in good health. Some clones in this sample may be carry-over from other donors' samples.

The CDR3 DNA sequence: TGCGCCAGCATACCAGGACTAGCGAGAATCACCGGGGAGCTGTTTTTT. Translating gives CASIPGLARITGELFF. This rearrangement joins TRBV10-2 to TRBJ2-2; TRBD2 matches 9 bases. Trimming at V came to 7 bases and at J to 4 bases, leaving 10 bases not matched to a gene. The length of the CDR3 is 16 residues. Germline lookup yields CDR1 WSHSY and CDR2 SAAADI.